A single sample is the source of the 5 T cell receptor beta chains below, sequenced in a study of spatial heterogeneity in lung cancer. TCRdb ran MiXCR on the 5' RACE reads and lists one entry per CDR3 protein. The table lists around 44,000 distinct CDR3 sequences, over 9.5% of them singletons. Time point given: blood at routine non-recurrence follow-up after resection. The input for sequencing was PBMCs, taken at follow-up. Receptors were obtained from a female donor with early-stage non-small cell lung cancer.

This clonotype appeared a few times. At one end, the junction sequence differs from germline, possibly due to a read error. CDR3 DNA: TGTGCCAGCAGTATGACCCGGGACACCTACTTC. Translated: CASSMTRDTYF. The V and J genes are TRBV28 and TRBJ1-2; maybe TRBD1 (6 bases). The CDR3 is 11 residues long. Germline V CDR1 and CDR2: MDHEN, SYDVKM.

The rearrangement uses TRBV7-6 and TRBJ1-6; the D is unclear. The CDR3 runs to 14 residues. Between the trimmed V and J ends, which lost 1 base and 7 bases, there was a span of 8 bases. CDR1 is SGHVS and CDR2 is FNYEAQ in the germline V gene. The CDR3 sequence is CASSLGAGNSPLHF. CDR3 DNA sequence: TGTGCCAGCAGCTTAGGGGCAGGAAATTCACCCCTCCACTTT. Using reference TRBV7-6 and TRBJ1-6 for the parts outside the CDR3, the full variable domain is GAGVSQSPRYKVTKRGQDVALRCDPISGHVSLYWYRQALGQGPEFLTYFNYEAQQDKSGLPNDRFSAERPEGSISTLTIQRTEQRDSAMYRCASSLGAGNSPLHFGNGTRLTVT.

This clonotype came up a few times. The V call is TRBV19, the J call TRBJ2-4; 9 bases line up with TRBD2. The ends lost 7 bases at V and 0 bases at J; junction bases unmatched: 10. Looked up from germline, CDR1 is LNHDA and CDR2 is SQIVND (reference sequence). The CDR3 loop spans 17 amino acids. The CDR3 nucleotides are TGTGCCAGTACGAGCGCGGGGGGGCCCCTAGCCAAAAACATTCAGTACTTC. Translating gives CASTSAGGPLAKNIQYF.

Many counts were recorded for this clonotype. The chain has TRBV19 and TRBJ1-3, with 7 nucleotides matching TRBD1. Germline CDR1 LNHDA, CDR2 SQIVND (reference sequence). This CDR3 comprises 17 residues. The V and J ends lost 7 bases and 3 bases, in that order; junction bases with no gene match: 15. The CDR3 DNA reads TGTGCCAGTACCCCCAGGACAGGCCTGGGAGGTGGAAACACCATATATTTT. Its protein is CASTPRTGLGGGNTIYF.

The chain uses TRBV20-1 and TRBJ1-1, with 10 bases lining up with TRBD1. CDR1 is DFQATT, CDR2 SNEGSKA, per germline (reference sequence). The CDR3 is made up of 14 amino acids. V gave up 0 bases and J gave up 7 bases; unmatched junction bases: 5. CDR3 loop: CSARDDRGPNEAFF. CDR3 in DNA: TGCAGTGCTAGAGACGACAGGGGGCCGAATGAAGCTTTCTTT.